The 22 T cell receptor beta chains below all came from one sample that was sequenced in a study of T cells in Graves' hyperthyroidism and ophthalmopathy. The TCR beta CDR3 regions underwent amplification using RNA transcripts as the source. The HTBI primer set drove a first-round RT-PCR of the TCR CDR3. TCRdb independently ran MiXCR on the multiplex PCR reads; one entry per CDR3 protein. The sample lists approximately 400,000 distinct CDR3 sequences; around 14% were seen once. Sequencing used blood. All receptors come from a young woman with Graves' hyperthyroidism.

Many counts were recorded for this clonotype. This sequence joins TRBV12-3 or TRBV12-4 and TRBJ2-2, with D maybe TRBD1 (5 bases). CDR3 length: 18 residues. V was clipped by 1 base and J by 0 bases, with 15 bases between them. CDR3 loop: CASSLGEQAAPNTGELFF. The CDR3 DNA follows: TGTGCCAGCAGTTTAGGGGAACAGGCGGCCCCGAACACCGGGGAGCTGTTTTTT.

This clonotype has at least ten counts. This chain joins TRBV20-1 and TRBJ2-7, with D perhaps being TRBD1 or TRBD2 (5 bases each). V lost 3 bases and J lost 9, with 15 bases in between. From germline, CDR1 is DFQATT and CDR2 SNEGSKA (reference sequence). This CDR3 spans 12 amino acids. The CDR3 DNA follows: TGCAGTGCTAGGCCCGGACTCGACAGGCAGTACTTC. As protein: CSARPGLDRQYF.

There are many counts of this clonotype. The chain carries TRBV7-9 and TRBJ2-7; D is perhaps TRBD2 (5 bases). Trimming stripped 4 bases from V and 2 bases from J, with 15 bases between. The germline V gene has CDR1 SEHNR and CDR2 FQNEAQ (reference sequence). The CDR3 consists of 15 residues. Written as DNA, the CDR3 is TGTGCCAGCAGCTCTCGGGGAGACTTCACCTACGAGCAGTACTTC. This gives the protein CASSSRGDFTYEQYF.

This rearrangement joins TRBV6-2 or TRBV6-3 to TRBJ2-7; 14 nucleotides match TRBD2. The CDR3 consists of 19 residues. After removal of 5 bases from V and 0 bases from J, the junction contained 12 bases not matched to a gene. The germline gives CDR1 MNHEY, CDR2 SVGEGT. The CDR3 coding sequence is TGTGCCAGCAGTGGACTAGCGGGGGGCCGGGAACGAAGCTCCTACGAGCAGTACTTC. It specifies CASSGLAGGRERSSYEQYF.

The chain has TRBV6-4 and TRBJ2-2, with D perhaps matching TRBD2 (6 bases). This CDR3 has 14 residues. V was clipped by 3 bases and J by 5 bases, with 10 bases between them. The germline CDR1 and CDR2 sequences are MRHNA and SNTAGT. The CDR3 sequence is CASSETSDTGELFF. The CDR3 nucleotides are TGTGCCAGCAGTGAGACTAGTGATACCGGGGAGCTGTTTTTT.

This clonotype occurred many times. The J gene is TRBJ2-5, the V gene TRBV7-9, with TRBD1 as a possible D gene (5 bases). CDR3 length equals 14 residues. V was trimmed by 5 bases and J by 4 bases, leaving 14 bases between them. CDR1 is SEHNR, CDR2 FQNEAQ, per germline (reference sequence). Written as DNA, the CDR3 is TGTGCCAGCAGCGACAGCTGGGCCCGAGAGACCCAGTACTTC. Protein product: CASSDSWARETQYF.

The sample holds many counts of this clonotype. The CDR3 coding sequence is TGTGCCAGCACAGGGCAGGGGGCGTACGAGCAGTACTTC. This sequence encodes CASTGQGAYEQYF. This sequence joins TRBV7-2 and TRBJ2-7; 8 bases fit TRBD1. The CDR3 sequence is 13 residues long. Per the germline V gene, CDR1 is SGHTA and CDR2 is FQGNSA. The junction had 6 bases not matched to a gene; V was cut back by 7 bases and J by 4 bases.

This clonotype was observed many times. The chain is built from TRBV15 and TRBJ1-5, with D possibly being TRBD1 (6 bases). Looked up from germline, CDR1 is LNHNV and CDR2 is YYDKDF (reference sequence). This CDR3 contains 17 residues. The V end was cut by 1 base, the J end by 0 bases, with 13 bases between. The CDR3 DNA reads TGTGCCACCAGCAGAGTGGGGGGGCCGGATAGCAATCAGCCCCAGCATTTT. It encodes CATSRVGGPDSNQPQHF.

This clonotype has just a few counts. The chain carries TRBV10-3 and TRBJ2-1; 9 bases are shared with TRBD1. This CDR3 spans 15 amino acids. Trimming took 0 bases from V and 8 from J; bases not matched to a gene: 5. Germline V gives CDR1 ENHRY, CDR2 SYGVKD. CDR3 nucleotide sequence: TGTGCCATCAGTGAGTCCAGGACAGGGGAATATGAGCAGTTCTTC. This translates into CAISESRTGEYEQFF.

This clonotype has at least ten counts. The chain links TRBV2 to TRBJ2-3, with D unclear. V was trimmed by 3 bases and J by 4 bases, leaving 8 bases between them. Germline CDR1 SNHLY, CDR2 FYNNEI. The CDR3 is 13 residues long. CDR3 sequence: CASSDGTADTQYF. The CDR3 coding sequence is TGTGCCAGCAGTGACGGCACGGCAGATACGCAGTATTTT.

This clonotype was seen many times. In nucleotides, the CDR3 is TGCAGTGCGCCAAATCCGGACCAGGGGGCAATCTATGGCTACACCTTC. This codes for CSAPNPDQGAIYGYTF. The chain carries TRBV20-1 and TRBJ1-2; 8 bases map to TRBD1. The CDR3 is 16 amino acids. The ends lost 6 bases at V and 4 bases at J; junction bases unmatched: 16. CDR1 and CDR2 (germline): DFQATT, SNEGSKA (reference sequence).

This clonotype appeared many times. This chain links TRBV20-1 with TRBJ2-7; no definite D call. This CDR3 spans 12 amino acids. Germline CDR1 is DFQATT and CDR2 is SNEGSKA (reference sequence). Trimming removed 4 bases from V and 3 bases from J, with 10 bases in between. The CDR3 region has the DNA TGCAGTGCTAAGTCGCTGGGCTACGAGCAGTACTTC. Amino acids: CSAKSLGYEQYF.

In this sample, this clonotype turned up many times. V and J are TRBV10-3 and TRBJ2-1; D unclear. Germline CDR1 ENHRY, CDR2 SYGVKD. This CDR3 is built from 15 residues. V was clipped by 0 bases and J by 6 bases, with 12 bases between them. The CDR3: CAISESWGSGNEQFF. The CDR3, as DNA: TGTGCCATCAGTGAGTCTTGGGGTTCGGGCAATGAGCAGTTCTTC.

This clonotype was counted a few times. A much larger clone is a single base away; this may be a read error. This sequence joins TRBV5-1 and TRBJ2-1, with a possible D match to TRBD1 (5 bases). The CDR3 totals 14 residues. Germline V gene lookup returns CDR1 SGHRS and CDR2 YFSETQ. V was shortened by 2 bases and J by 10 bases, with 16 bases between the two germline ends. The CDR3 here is CASSLNVGQGEQFF. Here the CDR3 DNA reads TGCGCCAGCAGCTTAAATGTGGGCCAGGGAGAGCAGTTCTTC.

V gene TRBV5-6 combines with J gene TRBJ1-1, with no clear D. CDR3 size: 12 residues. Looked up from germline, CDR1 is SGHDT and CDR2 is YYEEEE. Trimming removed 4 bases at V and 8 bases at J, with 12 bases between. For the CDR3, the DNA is TGTGCCAGCAGCGCCTGGACCCAGGAAGCTTTCTTT. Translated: CASSAWTQEAFF.

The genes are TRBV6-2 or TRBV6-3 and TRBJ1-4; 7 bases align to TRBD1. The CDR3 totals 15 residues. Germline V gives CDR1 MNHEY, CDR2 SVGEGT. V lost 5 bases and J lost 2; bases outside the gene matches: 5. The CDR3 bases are TGTGCCAGCAGTCCGACAGGGTCTACTAATGAAAAACTGTTTTTT. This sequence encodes CASSPTGSTNEKLFF.

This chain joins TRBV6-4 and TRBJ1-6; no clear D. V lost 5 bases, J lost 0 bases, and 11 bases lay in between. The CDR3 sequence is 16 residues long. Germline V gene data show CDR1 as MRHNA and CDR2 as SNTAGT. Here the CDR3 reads CASSRGSGSYNSPLHF. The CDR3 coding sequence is TGTGCCAGCAGTCGAGGGTCTGGCTCCTATAATTCACCCCTCCACTTT.

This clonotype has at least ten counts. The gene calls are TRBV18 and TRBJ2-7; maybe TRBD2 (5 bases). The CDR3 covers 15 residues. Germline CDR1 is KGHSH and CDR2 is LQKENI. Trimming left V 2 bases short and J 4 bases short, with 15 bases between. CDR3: CASSPDQTRIYEQYF. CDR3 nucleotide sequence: TGTGCCAGCTCACCAGATCAAACTAGAATATACGAGCAGTACTTC.

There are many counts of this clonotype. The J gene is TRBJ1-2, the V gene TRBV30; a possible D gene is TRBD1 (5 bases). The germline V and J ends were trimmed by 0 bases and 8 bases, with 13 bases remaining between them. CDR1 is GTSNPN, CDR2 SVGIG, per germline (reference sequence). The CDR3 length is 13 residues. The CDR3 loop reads CAWSVPQGGGYTF. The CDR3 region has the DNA TGTGCCTGGAGTGTACCGCAGGGCGGGGGCTACACCTTC.

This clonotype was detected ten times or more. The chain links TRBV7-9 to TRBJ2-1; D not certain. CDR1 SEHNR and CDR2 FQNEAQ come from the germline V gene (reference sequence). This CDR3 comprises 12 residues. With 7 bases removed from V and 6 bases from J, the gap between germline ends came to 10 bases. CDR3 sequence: CASILVGNEQFF. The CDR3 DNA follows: TGTGCCAGCATCCTCGTCGGCAATGAGCAGTTCTTC.

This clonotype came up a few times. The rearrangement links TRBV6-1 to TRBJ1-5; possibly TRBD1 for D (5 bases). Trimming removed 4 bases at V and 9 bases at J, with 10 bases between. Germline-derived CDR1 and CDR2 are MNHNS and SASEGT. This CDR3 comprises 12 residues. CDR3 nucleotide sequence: TGTGCCAGCAGTGGCACCGGGGGGCCCCAGCATTTT. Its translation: CASSGTGGPQHF.

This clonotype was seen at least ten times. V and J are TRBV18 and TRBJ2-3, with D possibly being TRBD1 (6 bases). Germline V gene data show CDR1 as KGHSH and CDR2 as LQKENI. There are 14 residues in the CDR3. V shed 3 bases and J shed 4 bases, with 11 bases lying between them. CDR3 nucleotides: TGTGCCAGCTCACCCGTGGACAGCGCAGATACGCAGTATTTT. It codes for CASSPVDSADTQYF. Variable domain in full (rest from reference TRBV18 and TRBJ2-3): NAGVMQNPRHLVRRRGQEARLRCSPMKGHSHVYWYRQLPEEGLKFMVYLQKENIIDESGMPKERFSAEFPKEGPSILRIQQVVRGDSAAYFCASSPVDSADTQYFGPGTRLTVL.